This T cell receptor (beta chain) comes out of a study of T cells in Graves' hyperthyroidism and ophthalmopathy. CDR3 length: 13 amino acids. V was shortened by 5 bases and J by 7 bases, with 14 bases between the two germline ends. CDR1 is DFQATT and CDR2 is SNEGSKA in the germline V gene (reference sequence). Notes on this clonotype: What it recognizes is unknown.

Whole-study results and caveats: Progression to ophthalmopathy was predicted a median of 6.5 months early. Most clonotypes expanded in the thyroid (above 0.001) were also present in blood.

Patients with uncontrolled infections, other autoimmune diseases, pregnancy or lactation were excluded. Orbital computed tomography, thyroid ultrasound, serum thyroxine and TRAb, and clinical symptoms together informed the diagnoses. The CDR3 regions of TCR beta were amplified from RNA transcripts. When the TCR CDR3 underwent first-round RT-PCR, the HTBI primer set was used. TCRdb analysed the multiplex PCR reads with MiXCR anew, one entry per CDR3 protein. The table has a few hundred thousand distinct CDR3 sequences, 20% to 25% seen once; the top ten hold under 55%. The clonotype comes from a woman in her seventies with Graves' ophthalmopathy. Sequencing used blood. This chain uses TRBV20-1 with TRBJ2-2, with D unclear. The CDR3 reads CSAPQHQSGELFF. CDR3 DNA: TGCAGTGCTCCACAGCACCAAAGCGGGGAGCTGTTTTTT.